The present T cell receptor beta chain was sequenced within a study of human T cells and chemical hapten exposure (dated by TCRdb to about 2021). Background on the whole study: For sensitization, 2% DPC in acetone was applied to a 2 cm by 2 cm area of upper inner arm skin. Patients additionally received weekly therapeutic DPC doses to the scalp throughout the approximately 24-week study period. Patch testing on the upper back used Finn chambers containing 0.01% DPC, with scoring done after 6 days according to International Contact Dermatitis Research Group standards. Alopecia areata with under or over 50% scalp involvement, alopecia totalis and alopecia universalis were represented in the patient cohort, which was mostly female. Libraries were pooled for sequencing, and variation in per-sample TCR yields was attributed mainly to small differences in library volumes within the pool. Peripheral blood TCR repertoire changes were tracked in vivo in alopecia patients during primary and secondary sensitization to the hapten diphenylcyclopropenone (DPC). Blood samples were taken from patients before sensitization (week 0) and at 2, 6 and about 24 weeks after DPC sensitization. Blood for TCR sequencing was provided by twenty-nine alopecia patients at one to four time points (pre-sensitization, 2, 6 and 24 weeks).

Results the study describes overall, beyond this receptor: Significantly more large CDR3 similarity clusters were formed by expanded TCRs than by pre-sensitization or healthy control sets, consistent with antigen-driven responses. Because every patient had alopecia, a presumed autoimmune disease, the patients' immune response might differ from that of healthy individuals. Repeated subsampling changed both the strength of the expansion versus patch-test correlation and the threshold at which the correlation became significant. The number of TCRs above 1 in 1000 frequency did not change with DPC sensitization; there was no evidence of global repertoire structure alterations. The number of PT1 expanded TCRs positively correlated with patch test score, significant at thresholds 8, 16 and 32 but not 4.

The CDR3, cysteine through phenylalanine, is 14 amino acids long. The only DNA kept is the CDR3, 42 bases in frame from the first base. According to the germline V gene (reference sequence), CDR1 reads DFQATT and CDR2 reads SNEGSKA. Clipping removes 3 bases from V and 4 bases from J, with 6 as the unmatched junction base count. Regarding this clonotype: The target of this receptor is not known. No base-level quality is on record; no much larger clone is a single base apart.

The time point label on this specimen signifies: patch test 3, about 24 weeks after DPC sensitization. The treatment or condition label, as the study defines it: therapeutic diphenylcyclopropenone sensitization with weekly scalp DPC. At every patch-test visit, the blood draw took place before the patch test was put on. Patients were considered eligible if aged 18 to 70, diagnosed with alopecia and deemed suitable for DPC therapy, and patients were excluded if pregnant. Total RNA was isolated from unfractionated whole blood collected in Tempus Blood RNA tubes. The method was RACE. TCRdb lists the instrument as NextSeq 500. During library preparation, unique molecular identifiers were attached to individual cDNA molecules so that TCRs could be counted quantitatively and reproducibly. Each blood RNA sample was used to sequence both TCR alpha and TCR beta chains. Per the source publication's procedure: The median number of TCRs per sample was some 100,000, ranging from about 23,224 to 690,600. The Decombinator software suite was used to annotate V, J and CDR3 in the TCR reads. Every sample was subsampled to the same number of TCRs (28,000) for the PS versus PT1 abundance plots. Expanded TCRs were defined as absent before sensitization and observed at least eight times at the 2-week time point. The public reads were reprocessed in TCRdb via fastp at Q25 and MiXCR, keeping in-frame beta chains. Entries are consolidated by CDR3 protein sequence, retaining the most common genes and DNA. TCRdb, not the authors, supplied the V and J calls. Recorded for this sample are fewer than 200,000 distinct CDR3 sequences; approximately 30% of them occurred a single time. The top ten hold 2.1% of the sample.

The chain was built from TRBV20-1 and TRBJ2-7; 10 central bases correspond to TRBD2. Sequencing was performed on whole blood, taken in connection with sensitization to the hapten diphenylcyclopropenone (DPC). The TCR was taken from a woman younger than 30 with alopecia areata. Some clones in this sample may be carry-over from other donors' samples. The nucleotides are TGCAGTGCTAGGGGTCTAGCGGGAGTATACGAGCAGTACTTC. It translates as CSARGLAGVYEQYF.